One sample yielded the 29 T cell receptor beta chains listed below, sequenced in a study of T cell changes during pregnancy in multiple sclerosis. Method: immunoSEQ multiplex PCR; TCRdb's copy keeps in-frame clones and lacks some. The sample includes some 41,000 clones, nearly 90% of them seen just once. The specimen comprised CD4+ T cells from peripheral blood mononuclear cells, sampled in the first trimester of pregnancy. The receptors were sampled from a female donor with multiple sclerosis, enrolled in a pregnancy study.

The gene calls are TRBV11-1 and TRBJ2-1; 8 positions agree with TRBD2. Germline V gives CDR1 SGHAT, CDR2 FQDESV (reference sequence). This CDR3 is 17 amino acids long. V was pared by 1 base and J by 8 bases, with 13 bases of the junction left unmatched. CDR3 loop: CASSLVVASGYGDEQFF. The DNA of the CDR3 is TGTGCCAGCAGCTTAGTAGTAGCTAGCGGGTACGGGGATGAGCAGTTCTTC.

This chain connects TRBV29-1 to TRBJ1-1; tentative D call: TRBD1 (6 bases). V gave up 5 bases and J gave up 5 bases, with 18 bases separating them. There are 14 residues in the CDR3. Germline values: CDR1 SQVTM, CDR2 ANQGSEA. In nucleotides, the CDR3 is TGCAGCGTTTCCACAGGGAGTGTAGGGACTGAAGCTTTCTTT. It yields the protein CSVSTGSVGTEAFF.

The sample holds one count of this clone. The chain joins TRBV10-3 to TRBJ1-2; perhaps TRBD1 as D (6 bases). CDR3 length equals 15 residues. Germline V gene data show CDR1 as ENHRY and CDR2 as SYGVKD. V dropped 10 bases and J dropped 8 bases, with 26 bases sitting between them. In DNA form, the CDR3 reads TGTGCCACTCGGGACACCAAAAAGGTGGATTTGGGCTACACCTTC. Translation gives CATRDTKKVDLGYTF.

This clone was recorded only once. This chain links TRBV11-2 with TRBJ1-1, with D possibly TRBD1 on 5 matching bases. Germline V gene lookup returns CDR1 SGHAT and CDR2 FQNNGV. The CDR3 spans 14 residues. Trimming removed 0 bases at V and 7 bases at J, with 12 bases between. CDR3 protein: CASSLETVSGEAFF. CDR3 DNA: TGTGCCAGCAGCTTAGAGACAGTTAGTGGTGAAGCTTTCTTT.

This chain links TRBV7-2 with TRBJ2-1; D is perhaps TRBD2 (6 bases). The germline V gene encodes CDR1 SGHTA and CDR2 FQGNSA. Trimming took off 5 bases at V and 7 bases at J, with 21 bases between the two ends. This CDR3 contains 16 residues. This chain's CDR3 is CASSPRSPPGRNEQFF. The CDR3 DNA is TGTGCCAGCAGCCCCCGTTCCCCCCCGGGGAGGAATGAGCAGTTCTTC. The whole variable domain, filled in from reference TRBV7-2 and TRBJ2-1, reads GAGVSQSPSNKVTEKGKDVELRCDPISGHTALYWYRQSLGQGLEFLIYFQGNSAPDKSGLPSDRFSAERTGGSVSTLTIQRTQQEDSAVYLCASSPRSPPGRNEQFFGPGTRLTVL.

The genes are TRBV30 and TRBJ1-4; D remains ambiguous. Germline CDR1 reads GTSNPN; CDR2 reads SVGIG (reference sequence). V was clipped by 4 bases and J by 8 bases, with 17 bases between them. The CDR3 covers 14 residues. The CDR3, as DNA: TGTGCCTGGACCCCCGAGGTACTCGGGGAAAAACTGTTTTTT. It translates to CAWTPEVLGEKLFF.

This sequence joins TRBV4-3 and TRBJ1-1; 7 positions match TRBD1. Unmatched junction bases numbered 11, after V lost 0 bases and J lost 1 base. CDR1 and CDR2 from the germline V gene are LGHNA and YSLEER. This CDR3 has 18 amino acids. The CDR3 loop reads CASSQDWRGRIWNTEAFF. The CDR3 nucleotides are TGCGCCAGCAGCCAAGATTGGAGGGGGCGAATATGGAACACTGAAGCTTTCTTT.

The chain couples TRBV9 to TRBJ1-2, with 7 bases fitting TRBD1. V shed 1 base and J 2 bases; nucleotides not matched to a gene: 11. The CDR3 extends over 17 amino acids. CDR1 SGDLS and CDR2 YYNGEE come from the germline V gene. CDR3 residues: CASSVRGGGGGNYGYTF. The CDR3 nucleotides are TGTGCCAGCAGCGTAAGGGGAGGAGGAGGGGGCAACTATGGCTACACCTTC.

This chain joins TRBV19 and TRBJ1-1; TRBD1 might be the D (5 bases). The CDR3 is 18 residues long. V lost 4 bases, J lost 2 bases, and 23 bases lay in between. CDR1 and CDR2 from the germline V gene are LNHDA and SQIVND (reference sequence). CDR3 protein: CASSTRGGEMTSNTEAFF. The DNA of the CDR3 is TGTGCCAGTAGTACCCGGGGGGGAGAGATGACAAGTAACACTGAAGCTTTCTTT.

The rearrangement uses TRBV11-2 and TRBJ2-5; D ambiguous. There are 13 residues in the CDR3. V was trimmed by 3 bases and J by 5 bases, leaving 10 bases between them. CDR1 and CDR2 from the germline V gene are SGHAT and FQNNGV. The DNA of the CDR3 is TGTGCCAGCAGCTTCCCCTACGGGGAGACCCAGTACTTC. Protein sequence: CASSFPYGETQYF.

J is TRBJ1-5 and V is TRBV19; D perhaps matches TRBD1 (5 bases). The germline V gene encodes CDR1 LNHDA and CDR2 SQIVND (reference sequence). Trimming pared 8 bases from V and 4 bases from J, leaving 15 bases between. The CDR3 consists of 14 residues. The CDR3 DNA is TGTGCCAGTCACCCAGGGTTATCAAATCAGCCCCAGCATTTT. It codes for CASHPGLSNQPQHF.

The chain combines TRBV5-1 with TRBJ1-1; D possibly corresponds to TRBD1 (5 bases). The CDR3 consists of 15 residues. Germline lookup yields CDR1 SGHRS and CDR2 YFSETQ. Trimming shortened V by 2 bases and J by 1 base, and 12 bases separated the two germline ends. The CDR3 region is CASSFGTLGNTEAFF. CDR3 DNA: TGCGCCAGCAGCTTCGGGACTCTGGGGAACACTGAAGCTTTCTTT.

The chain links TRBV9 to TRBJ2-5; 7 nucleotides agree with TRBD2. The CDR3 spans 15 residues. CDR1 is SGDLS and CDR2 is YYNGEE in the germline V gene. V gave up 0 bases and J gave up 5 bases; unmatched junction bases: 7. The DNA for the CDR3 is TGTGCCAGCAGCGTAGGGGGGAGGGAAGGGGAGACCCAGTACTTC. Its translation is CASSVGGREGETQYF.

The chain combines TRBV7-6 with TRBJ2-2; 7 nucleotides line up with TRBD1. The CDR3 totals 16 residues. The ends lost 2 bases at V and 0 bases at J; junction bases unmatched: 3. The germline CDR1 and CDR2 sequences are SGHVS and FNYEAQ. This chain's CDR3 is CASSLTQGANTGELFF. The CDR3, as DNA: TGTGCCAGCAGCTTAACCCAGGGGGCGAACACCGGGGAGCTGTTTTTT.

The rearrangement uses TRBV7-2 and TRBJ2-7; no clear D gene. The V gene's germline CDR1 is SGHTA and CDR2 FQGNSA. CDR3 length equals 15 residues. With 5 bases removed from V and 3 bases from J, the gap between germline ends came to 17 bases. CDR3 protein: CASSQRSGFSYEQYF. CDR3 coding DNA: TGTGCCAGCAGCCAGAGGTCTGGGTTCAGCTACGAGCAGTACTTC.

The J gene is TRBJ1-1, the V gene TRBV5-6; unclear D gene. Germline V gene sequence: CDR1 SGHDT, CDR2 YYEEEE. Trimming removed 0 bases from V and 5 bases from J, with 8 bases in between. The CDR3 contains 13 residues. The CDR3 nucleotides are TGTGCCAGCAGCTTGGCGACCGGGACTGAAGCTTTCTTT. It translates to CASSLATGTEAFF.

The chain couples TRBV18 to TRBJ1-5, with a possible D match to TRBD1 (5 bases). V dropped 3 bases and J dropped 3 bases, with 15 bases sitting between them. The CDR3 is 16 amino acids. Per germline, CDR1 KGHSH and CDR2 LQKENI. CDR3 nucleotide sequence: TGTGCCAGCTCACCGGTAGGCAGGGTGGACAATCAGCCCCAGCATTTT. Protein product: CASSPVGRVDNQPQHF.

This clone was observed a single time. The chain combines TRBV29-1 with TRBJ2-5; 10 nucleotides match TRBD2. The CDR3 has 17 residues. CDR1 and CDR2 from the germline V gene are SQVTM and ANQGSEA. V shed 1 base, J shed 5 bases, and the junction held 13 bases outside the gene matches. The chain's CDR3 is CSVEARRGLAPEETQYF. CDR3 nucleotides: TGCAGCGTTGAAGCCCGCAGGGGACTAGCGCCCGAGGAGACCCAGTACTTC.

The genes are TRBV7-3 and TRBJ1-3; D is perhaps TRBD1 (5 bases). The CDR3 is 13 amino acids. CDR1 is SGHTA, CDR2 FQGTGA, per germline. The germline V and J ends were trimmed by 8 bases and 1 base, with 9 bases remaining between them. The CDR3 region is CASGRGSGNTIYF. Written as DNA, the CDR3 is TGTGCCAGCGGCCGGGGGTCTGGAAACACCATATATTTT.

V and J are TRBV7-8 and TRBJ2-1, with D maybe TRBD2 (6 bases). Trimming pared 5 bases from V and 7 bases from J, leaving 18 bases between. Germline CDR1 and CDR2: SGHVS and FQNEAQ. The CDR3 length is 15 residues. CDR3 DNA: TGTGCCAGCAGCCACATAGAGCGGGTGCGGAATGAGCAGTTCTTC. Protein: CASSHIERVRNEQFF.

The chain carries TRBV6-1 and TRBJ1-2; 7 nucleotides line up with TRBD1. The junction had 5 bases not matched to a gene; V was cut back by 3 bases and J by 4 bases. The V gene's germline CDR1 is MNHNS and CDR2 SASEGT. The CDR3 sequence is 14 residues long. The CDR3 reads CASSDGTEVYGYTF. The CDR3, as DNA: TGTGCCAGCAGTGACGGGACAGAAGTCTATGGCTACACCTTC.

The CDR3 nucleotides read TGTGCCTGGAGTTTTCCCCACAGCCCCAGTAGCAATCAGCCCCAGCATTTT. Protein: CAWSFPHSPSSNQPQHF. The genes are TRBV30 and TRBJ1-5; unclear D gene. The CDR3 is 17 residues long. Trimming pared 2 bases from V and 0 bases from J, leaving 17 bases between. CDR1 is GTSNPN and CDR2 is SVGIG in the germline V gene (reference sequence).

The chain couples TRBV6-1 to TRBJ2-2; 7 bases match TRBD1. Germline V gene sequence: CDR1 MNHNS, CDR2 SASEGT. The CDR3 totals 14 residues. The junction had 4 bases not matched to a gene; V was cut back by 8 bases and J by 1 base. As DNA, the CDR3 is TGTGCCAGCGTGAGGACAGGGAACACCGGGGAGCTGTTTTTT. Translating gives CASVRTGNTGELFF.

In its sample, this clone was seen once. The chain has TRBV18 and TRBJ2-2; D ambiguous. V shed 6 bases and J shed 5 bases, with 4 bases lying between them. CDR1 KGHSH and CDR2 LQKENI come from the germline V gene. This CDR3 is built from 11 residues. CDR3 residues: CASSPTGELFF. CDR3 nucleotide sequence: TGTGCCAGCTCTCCTACCGGGGAGCTGTTTTTT.

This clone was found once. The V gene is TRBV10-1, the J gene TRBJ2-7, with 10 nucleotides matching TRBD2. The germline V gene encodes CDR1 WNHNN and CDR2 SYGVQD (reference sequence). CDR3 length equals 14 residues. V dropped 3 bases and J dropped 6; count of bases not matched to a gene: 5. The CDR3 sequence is CASSEAGGPREQYF. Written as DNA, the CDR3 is TGCGCCAGCAGTGAAGCGGGAGGGCCCCGCGAGCAGTACTTC.

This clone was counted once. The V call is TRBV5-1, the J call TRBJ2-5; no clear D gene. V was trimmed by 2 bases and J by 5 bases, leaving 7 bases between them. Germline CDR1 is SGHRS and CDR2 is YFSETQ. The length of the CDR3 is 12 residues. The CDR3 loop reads CASSFSRETQYF. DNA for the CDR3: TGCGCCAGCAGCTTCTCGAGGGAGACCCAGTACTTC. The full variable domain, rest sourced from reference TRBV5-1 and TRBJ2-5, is KAGVTQTPRYLIKTRGQQVTLSCSPISGHRSVSWYQQTPGQGLQFLFEYFSETQRNKGNFPGRFSGRQFSNSRSEMNVSTLELGDSALYLCASSFSRETQYFGPGTRLLVL.

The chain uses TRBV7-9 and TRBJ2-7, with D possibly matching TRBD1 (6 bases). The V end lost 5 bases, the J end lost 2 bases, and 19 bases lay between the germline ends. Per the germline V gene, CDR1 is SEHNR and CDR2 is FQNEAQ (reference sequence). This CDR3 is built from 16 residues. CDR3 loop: CASSANRDTRTYEQYF. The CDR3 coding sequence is TGTGCCAGCAGCGCCAACCGGGACACCCGCACCTACGAGCAGTACTTC.

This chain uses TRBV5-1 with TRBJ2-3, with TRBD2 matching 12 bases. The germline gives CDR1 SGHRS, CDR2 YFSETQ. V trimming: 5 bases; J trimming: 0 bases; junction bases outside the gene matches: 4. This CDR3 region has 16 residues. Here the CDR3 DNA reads TGCGCCAGCAGTCTACTAGCGGGGGGAAGCACAGATACGCAGTATTTT. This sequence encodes CASSLLAGGSTDTQYF.

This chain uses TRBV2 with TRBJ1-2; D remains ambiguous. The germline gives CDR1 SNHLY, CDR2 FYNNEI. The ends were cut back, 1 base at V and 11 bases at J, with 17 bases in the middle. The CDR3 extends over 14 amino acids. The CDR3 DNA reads TGTGCCAGCAGTGAAGGTTTAGGCGGTCGAGAGTACACCTTC. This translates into CASSEGLGGREYTF.